The source of this TCR beta chain is a study of OX40 agonist ivuxolimab in advanced cancers. Notes on this clone: What it binds is not known.

This CDR3 is built from 16 residues. V shed 2 bases, J shed 7 bases, and the junction held 9 bases outside the gene matches. CDR1 is ENHRY, CDR2 SYGVKD, per germline. The assay was immunoSEQ multiplex PCR, and TCRdb's table has in-frame clones only and misses some. The table has some 15,000 clones, around 80% seen once. Points from the study as a whole: Partial responders at 0.1-3.0 mg/kg showed near-lowest clonal expansion. Part of the nonresponder group also had normalized T-cell clonal expansion that was low.

The sequences come from CD4+ or CD8+ T cells sorted from blood, collected in a trial of the OX40 agonist ivuxolimab. The V and J genes are TRBV10-3 and TRBJ2-1, with 9 positions matching TRBD2. The sequence was collected from an adult with an advanced solid tumor such as melanoma, head and neck, liver or kidney cancer. Written as DNA, the CDR3 is TGTGCCATCAGTGAGCCCCCAAGCGGGAGGCGGAATGAGCAGTTCTTC. This gives the protein CAISEPPSGRRNEQFF.